This TCR beta chain originates from a study of beta chain features in type 1 diabetes. As concerns this clone: The antigen remains unidentified.

Broader study findings: For TCRB rearrangement, an influence of HLA type remained unresolved here. TCRB CDR3s from Type 1 diabetes patients were moderately but significantly shorter in all four CD4+ subsets. Sequencing used cDNA, and cells with high TCR expression could therefore be over-represented.

CDR1 and CDR2 from the germline V gene are LGHNA and YSLEER. CDR3 length: 15 amino acids. Trimming pared 6 bases from V and 1 base from J, leaving 15 bases between. The study reverse transcribed the entire isolated RNA, so it sequenced expressed TCRB transcripts. Sequencing was performed with immunoSEQ multiplex PCR; in TCRdb, only in-frame clones are kept and a portion is missing. Of around 710,000 clones listed, 12% are singletons. Blood was collected once per donor into heparin, averaging approximately 110 mL. The chain has TRBV4-3 and TRBJ1-1; D is perhaps TRBD1 (5 bases). This receptor was obtained from a man aged 30 to 45 with type 1 diabetes. What was sequenced was naive CD4+ T cells from blood. This CDR3 reads CASRHTGPGNTEAFF. CDR3 nucleotide sequence: TGCGCCAGCAGACATACAGGACCAGGGAACACTGAAGCTTTCTTT.